A single TCR beta chain is shown here with its context. The antigen is not known. The protocol was immunoSEQ multiplex PCR, while the TCRdb copy is restricted to in-frame clones and leaves out a portion. The sample has 55,000 or so clones; roughly 70% are singletons. The data stem from a study of vaccination effects on CD4 cells after COVID-19. Sequencing was preceded by expansion of antigen-specific CD4+ T cells with viral peptide pools in the ViraFEST assay. An approximately 10-day culture period preceded the isolation of CD4+ T cells. Vaccinees lacked prior SARS-CoV-2 infection and tested negative for nucleocapsid antibodies. CDR1 is SGHRS, CDR2 YFSETQ, per germline. This CDR3 is 13 amino acids long. V lost 4 bases and J 1 base, leaving 8 bases between the germline ends.

The TCR comes from a human donor who received a COVID-19 vaccine. The chain joins TRBV5-1 to TRBJ1-1, with D unclear. The source material was CD4+ T cells from PBMCs cultured with SARS-CoV-2 spike peptides, sampled before COVID-19 vaccination. In nucleotides, the CDR3 is TGCGCCAGCAGCCGAATACAGAACACTGAAGCTTTCTTT. This sequence encodes CASSRIQNTEAFF.